Listed below are T cell receptor beta chains from one sample, sequenced in a study of blood T cells in healthy people across ages. TCRdb used MiXCR to reprocess the 5' RACE reads, holding one entry per CDR3 protein. Of some 890,000 distinct CDR3 sequences listed, around 29% were seen once; the top ten hold 10%. The same data also went into a second study, on T cells of mothers and their children.

What was sequenced was blood. The receptors stem from a woman between 35 and 50 years old in good health. The CDR3 runs from the conserved cysteine through the conserved F or W. A D gene is named only where the DNA matches it firmly. Where a row states a size, it is once, few, many or the class of an expanded clone; other rows omit it.

V gene	CDR3 length	J gene	D gene	clone size	CDR3 DNA	CDR3 protein
TRBV4-3	15	TRBJ2-3	NA	NA	TGCGCCAGCAGCCAAGAAAGACTCAGGGGAGATACGCAGTATTTT	CASSQERLRGDTQYF
TRBV12-3/TRBV12-4	14	TRBJ1-1	NA	many	TGTGCCAGCAGTCCGGGACCTACGAACACTGAAGCTTTCTTT	CASSPGPTNTEAFF
TRBV28	14	TRBJ1-2	TRBD1	few	TGTGCCAGCAGTGTGGGACAGTTTAACTATGGCTACACCTTC	CASSVGQFNYGYTF
TRBV28	15	TRBJ2-1	NA	few	TGTGCCAGCAGTTTGGGGCGACCATCAAACAATGAGCAGTTCTTC	CASSLGRPSNNEQFF
TRBV25-1	11	TRBJ2-7	NA	NA	TGTGCCAGCAGTGAAGCGGTAGTAGAGTACTTC	CASSEAVVEYF
TRBV14	14	TRBJ1-2	NA	many	TGTGCCAGCAGCCAAGACCGGGGTATCTATGGCTACACCTTC	CASSQDRGIYGYTF
TRBV4-3	16	TRBJ1-2	NA	NA	TGCGCCAGCAGCCAAGAAGGGAGAGGGCCCGATTATGGCTACACCTTC	CASSQEGRGPDYGYTF
TRBV28	18	TRBJ2-1	NA	NA	TGTGCCAGCAGTACCCAGGGGGGTAGTGGGGGAGCCTACAATGGGCAGTTCTTC	CASSTQGGSGGAYNGQFF
TRBV9	13	TRBJ2-7	NA	few	TGTGCCAGCAGCCCCGGGGACGGGTACGAGCAGTACTTC	CASSPGDGYEQYF
TRBV6-5	14	TRBJ2-3	NA	many	TGTGCCAGCAGTTACACGCGGGTCACAGATACGCAGTATTTT	CASSYTRVTDTQYF
TRBV6-4	15	TRBJ2-3	TRBD2	NA	TGTGCCAGCAGTGACCGGCTAGCGGGCCCAGATACGCAGTATTTT	CASSDRLAGPDTQYF
TRBV4-3	15	TRBJ1-1	TRBD1	NA	TGCGCCAGCAGCCAGGACACAGGGGGCCTTCGGGAAGCTTTCTTT	CASSQDTGGLREAFF
TRBV20-1	15	TRBJ2-1	TRBD2	few	TGCAGTGCTAGAGAGGGGACTAGCGGGGAAAATGAGCAGTTCTTC	CSAREGTSGENEQFF
TRBV7-6	15	TRBJ2-1	TRBD2	many	TGTGCCAGCAGCTTACTAGCGGGGAACTACAATGAGCAGTTCTTC	CASSLLAGNYNEQFF
TRBV5-1	15	TRBJ1-2	NA	NA	TGCGCCAGCAGCTTGGGTGGGGCGTTGAACTATGGCTACACCTTC	CASSLGGALNYGYTF
TRBV2	14	TRBJ2-5	NA	many	TGTGCCAGCAGGAGCGGGACACAACAAGAGACCCAGTACTTC	CASRSGTQQETQYF
TRBV5-1	15	TRBJ2-1	NA	NA	TGCGCCAGCAGCCTACGGACAGACGTATACAATGAGCAGTTCTTC	CASSLRTDVYNEQFF
TRBV20-1	11	TRBJ1-1	TRBD1	NA	TGCAGTGCCCTCGTACAGGGGGAAGCTTTCTTT	CSALVQGEAFF
TRBV7-2	16	TRBJ2-3	TRBD2	few	TGTGCCAGCAGCTACTCCGGGACTAGGGGCACAGATACGCAGTATTTT	CASSYSGTRGTDTQYF
TRBV3-1	18	TRBJ2-1	TRBD2	NA	TGTGCCAGCAGCCAAGTGACTAGCGGGGGGCCCGCCTACAATGAGCAGTTCTTC	CASSQVTSGGPAYNEQFF
TRBV7-2	18	TRBJ2-1	TRBD2	NA	TGTGCCAGCAGCGGCACCCGACTAGCCCAGCCCTCCTACAATGAGCAGTTCTTC	CASSGTRLAQPSYNEQFF
TRBV20-1	14	TRBJ2-5	NA	NA	TGCAGTGCTAGAGACCTAGGAATCCAAGAGACCCAGTACTTC	CSARDLGIQETQYF
TRBV3-1	14	TRBJ2-1	NA	NA	TGTGCCAGCAGCCAAGACCGCCGCAGACAGGTGCAGTTCTTC	CASSQDRRRQVQFF
TRBV7-9	15	TRBJ2-5	NA	NA	TGTGTCAGCAGCTTCGCCGGGACTCCCCAAGAGACCCAGTACTTC	CVSSFAGTPQETQYF
TRBV11-2	15	TRBJ2-7	NA	many	TGTGCCAGCAGCGACAGACCCGCTGGATCCTACGAGCAGTACTTC	CASSDRPAGSYEQYF
TRBV6-5	16	TRBJ1-2	TRBD1	NA	TGTGCCAGCAGCCGTATTGGACAGGGGGCTAACTATGGCTGCACCTTC	CASSRIGQGANYGCTF
TRBV2	13	TRBJ2-2	NA	NA	TGTGCCTCTTGGACCGCTAACACCGGGGAGCTGTTTTTT	CASWTANTGELFF
TRBV13	15	TRBJ2-3	TRBD1	NA	TGTGCCAGCAGCTTAGAACAGGGGGCAAGGGATACGCAGTATTTT	CASSLEQGARDTQYF
TRBV6-5	14	TRBJ1-5	TRBD1	NA	TGTGCCAGCGGTCCCGACAGGGGCAATCAGCCCCAGCATTTT	CASGPDRGNQPQHF
TRBV10-3	15	TRBJ1-6	NA	once	TGTGCCATCAGGGAGGACAGTTCGAATAATTCACCCCTCCACTTT	CAIREDSSNNSPLHF
TRBV20-1	14	TRBJ2-5	NA	many	TGCAGTGCTAGAGGACAGGTGGGATTCGAGACCCAGTACTTC	CSARGQVGFETQYF
TRBV20-1	12	TRBJ2-3	NA	few	TGCAGTGCTGGGGCGGGCACAGATACGCAGTATTTT	CSAGAGTDTQYF
TRBV28	16	TRBJ2-7	TRBD2	few	TGTGCCAGCAGTTTAGCGACTAGCGGGGGGTTCGACGAGCAGTACTTC	CASSLATSGGFDEQYF
TRBV11-2	16	TRBJ2-3	NA	NA	TGTGCCAGCAGCCCAGATACAGGGTCCAGCACAGATACGCAGTATTTT	CASSPDTGSSTDTQYF
TRBV28	16	TRBJ2-6	NA	few	TGTGCCAGCAGTGCACCCCAGGGTTCGGGGGCCAACGTCCTGACTTTC	CASSAPQGSGANVLTF
TRBV9	17	TRBJ2-3	TRBD2	few	TGTGCCAGCAGCGTAGGTCGGGGGGGCCCTGAGACAGATACGCAGTATTTT	CASSVGRGGPETDTQYF
TRBV7-8	13	TRBJ2-5	NA	many	TGTGCCAGCAGCGATGGGGTAGGGGAGACCCAGTACTTC	CASSDGVGETQYF
TRBV7-2	15	TRBJ2-7	TRBD1	NA	TGTACCAGCAGCTCTACAGGGGGGAGTAGAAATGAGCAGTACTTC	CTSSSTGGSRNEQYF
TRBV7-2	15	TRBJ2-7	TRBD2	once	TGTGCCAGCAGCCCCTTGGGGACTAACTCCTACGAGCAGTACTTC	CASSPLGTNSYEQYF
TRBV5-1	14	TRBJ1-2	TRBD1	many	TGCGCCAGCAGCTTGCCGGGACAGAACTTCGGCTACACCTTC	CASSLPGQNFGYTF
TRBV7-8	17	TRBJ2-1	TRBD2	few	TGTGCCAGCAGCTTAGAGCGGGGGGGCCGGGGGTACAATGAGCAGTTCTTC	CASSLERGGRGYNEQFF
TRBV7-8	17	TRBJ2-1	TRBD2	NA	TGTGCCAGCAGCCCACACCTGCGAGCGGGGGGGCCGAGTGAGCAGTTCTTC	CASSPHLRAGGPSEQFF
TRBV12-3/TRBV12-4	13	TRBJ2-5	NA	NA	TGTGCCAGCAGCCGGGACTCCGAAGAGACCCAGTACTTC	CASSRDSEETQYF
TRBV18	14	TRBJ1-5	NA	NA	TGTGCCAGCTCCCCGACAGAACGCAATCAGTCCCAGCATTTT	CASSPTERNQSQHF
TRBV2	12	TRBJ1-1	NA	few	TGTGCCAGCGGCCGGGTCGTTCCTGAAGCTTTCTTT	CASGRVVPEAFF